The present T cell receptor (beta chain) was sequenced within a study of blood T cell repertoires in COVID-19. Clones were read by immunoSEQ multiplex PCR, and TCRdb kept only the in-frame ones, dropping some. The data hold nearly 200,000 clones, with roughly 86% observed a single time. On this clone itself: At the DNA level, this CDR3 is encoded by other sequences in the same sample as well.

The V and J ends lost 2 bases and 3 bases respectively, with 6 bases between them. The CDR3 loop spans 13 amino acids. Germline values: CDR1 SEHNR, CDR2 FQNEAQ (reference sequence). The clonotype was recovered from a woman between 65 and 79 years old with active or convalescent COVID-19. The specimen sequenced was peripheral blood. The chain recombines TRBV7-9 with TRBJ2-3; D gene unclear. CDR3 amino acids: CASSLSGTDTQYF. DNA of the CDR3: TGTGCCAGCAGCTTATCCGGTACAGATACGCAGTATTTT.